The 25 T cell receptor beta chains reported below all come from one sample, sequenced in a study of T cell clonality in common variable immunodeficiency. Study findings and constraints: Reportedly, TCR beta sequences from common variable immunodeficiency showed fewer deletions and N-nucleotide insertions.

No antigens are known for them. Sequenced by immunoSEQ multiplex PCR; TCRdb stores in-frame clones only, minus some. The profile covers over 15,000 clones, none occurring a single time. The sample comprised peripheral blood mononuclear cells. The origin of the receptors is a human donor with common variable immunodeficiency.

This clone was seen a few times. CDR3 residues: CASSSTPYTDTQYF. Partial CDR3 DNA: TGTGCCAGCAGCTCGACACCGTACACAGATACG. V and J are TRBV7-2 and TRBJ2-3; no reliable D call. The read is 3 residues too short to cover the CDR3 end, so that end is filled in from the germline J gene. The ends were cut back, 4 bases at V and 2 bases at J, with 10 bases in the middle. This CDR3 contains 14 residues. Per germline, CDR1 SGHTA and CDR2 FQGNSA.

This clone has ten or more counts. Read coverage stops 3 residues before the CDR3 terminus; the germline J gene supplies the remainder. The rearrangement joins TRBV18 to TRBJ1-1; D gene unclear. CDR1 is KGHSH and CDR2 is LQKENI in the germline V gene. V shed 3 bases and J shed 0 bases, with 8 bases lying between them. CDR3 length: 14 residues. The CDR3 DNA, read in part, is TGTGCCAGCTCACCCGCAGATATGAACACTGAA. Translation gives CASSPADMNTE. The whole CDR3 sequence reads CASSPADMNTEAFF.

A note on this clone: Coverage ceases 3 residues before the CDR3 finishes, and the germline J gene fills in the end. V usage is TRBV6-1 and J usage is TRBJ2-2, with 14 bases matching TRBD2. With V trimmed by 4 bases and J by 6 bases, 4 bases remained unmatched. The CDR3 consists of 16 residues. Germline-derived CDR1 and CDR2 are MNHNS and SASEGT. CDR3 region: CASSGGGLAGAGELFF. The sequenced part of the CDR3 DNA is TGTGCCAGCAGTGGAGGGGGACTAGCGGGAGCCGGGGAG.

Worth noting for this clone: The read ends 3 residues before the CDR3 terminus; that terminus is restored from the germline J gene. The V and J genes are TRBV7-9 and TRBJ2-4; 7 positions match TRBD1. The V and J ends lost 4 bases and 4 bases, in that order; junction bases with no gene match: 4. The CDR3 covers 14 residues. Germline loops: CDR1 SEHNR, CDR2 FQNEAQ (reference sequence). The CDR3 here is CASSSGQQKNIQYF. Incomplete CDR3 DNA: TGTGCCAGCAGCTCGGGACAGCAGAAAAACATT.

CDR3 in amino acids: CASSIDSGGGRDTQYF. CDR3 DNA, as far as it was read: TGTGCCAGTAGTATAGATAGCGGCGGAGGAAGAGATACG. The chain has TRBV19 and TRBJ2-3, with D perhaps matching TRBD2 (6 bases). The read comes to an end 3 residues before the CDR3 does, leaving the germline J gene to fill in the end. The CDR3 covers 16 residues. Germline V gene data show CDR1 as LNHDA and CDR2 as SQIVND (reference sequence). The V end lost 0 bases, the J end lost 5 bases, and 15 bases lay between the germline ends.

This clone was detected ten times or more. Sequencing ends 3 residues short of the CDR3 end; the germline J gene provides the rest. This rearrangement joins TRBV7-9 to TRBJ2-7; weak D call: TRBD1 (5 bases). The germline V and J ends were trimmed by 5 bases and 4 bases, with 12 bases remaining between them. Germline V CDR1 and CDR2: SEHNR, FQNEAQ (reference sequence). The CDR3 runs to 13 residues. The DNA read from the CDR3 is TGTGCCAGCAGCGGCCGGTACAGGTACGAG. The encoded protein is CASSGRYRYE. The complete CDR3 reads CASSGRYRYEQYF.

This clone occurred many times. Sequencing ends 3 residues short of the CDR3 end; the germline J gene provides the rest. The chain couples TRBV7-2 to TRBJ2-2, with 7 positions matching TRBD1. The length of the CDR3 is 14 residues. V lost 0 bases and J lost 7; bases outside the gene matches: 2. The V gene's germline CDR1 is SGHTA and CDR2 FQGNSA. The CDR3 sequence is CASSLAGGNGELFF. The CDR3 DNA, read in part, is TGTGCCAGCAGCTTAGCAGGGGGCAACGGGGAG.

This clone was recorded many times. Partial CDR3 DNA: TGCGCCAGCAGCTTGGCCCCGATAACAGGGGTGGCCGGGGAG. Protein product: CASSLAPITGVAGE. The full CDR3 is CASSLAPITGVAGELFF. The rearrangement links TRBV5-1 to TRBJ2-2; TRBD1 matches 7 bases. The read halts 3 residues ahead of the CDR3 end, with the missing end drawn from the germline J gene. CDR1 is SGHRS and CDR2 is YFSETQ in the germline V gene. The CDR3 is made up of 17 amino acids. V lost 0 bases, J lost 6 bases, and 11 bases stayed unmatched.

This clone was recorded at least ten times. Read data end 3 residues before the CDR3 end; the end is taken from the germline J gene. The chain carries TRBV19 and TRBJ2-3; 7 bases are a match to TRBD1. V lost 1 base to trimming and J lost 4 bases; unmatched junction nucleotides: 2. The CDR3 totals 14 residues. Germline CDR1 reads LNHDA; CDR2 reads SQIVND (reference sequence). CDR3 DNA, as far as it was read: TGTGCCAGTAGTATAGGACAGGGATCAGATACG. This encodes CASSIGQGSDT. The CDR3 reads in full as CASSIGQGSDTQYF.

This clone was observed a few times. The CDR3 end lies 3 residues beyond the end of the read and is filled in from the germline J gene. The chain employs TRBV2 and TRBJ1-5; TRBD1 matches at 11 bases. Unmatched junction bases numbered 6, after V lost 2 bases and J lost 3 bases. CDR1 and CDR2 (germline): SNHLY, FYNNEI. CDR3 length equals 17 residues. The CDR3 is CASSERGDRGNNQPQHF. The covered CDR3 bases are TGTGCCAGCAGTGAAAGGGGGGACAGGGGGAACAATCAGCCC.

This clone has only a few counts. Read data end 3 residues before the CDR3 end; the end is taken from the germline J gene. V gene TRBV6-2 or TRBV6-3 combines with J gene TRBJ2-7; possible D gene TRBD2, 6 bases. Trimming stripped 7 bases from V and 0 bases from J, with 13 bases between. CDR3 length: 14 amino acids. The V gene's germline CDR1 is MNHEY and CDR2 SVGEGT. CDR3 region: CASIRDFISYEQYF. Incomplete CDR3 DNA: TGTGCCAGCATACGGGACTTTATCTCCTACGAG.

This clone was counted ten times or more. Read coverage stops 3 residues before the CDR3 terminus; the germline J gene supplies the remainder. The chain carries TRBV13 and TRBJ2-3; 12 bases match TRBD1. The CDR3 consists of 20 residues. V lost 5 bases and J lost 1; bases outside the gene matches: 16. The germline gives CDR1 PRHDT, CDR2 FYEKMQ (reference sequence). CDR3 region: CASSPGTGGFYAQGTDTQYF. CDR3 DNA, as far as it was read: TGTGCCAGCAGCCCCGGGACAGGGGGCTTTTATGCACAGGGCACAGATACG.

This clone was detected many times. The sequence runs out 3 residues before the end of the CDR3; the remainder is reconstructed from the germline J gene. The chain is built from TRBV29-1 and TRBJ2-2; D might be TRBD2 (6 bases). The CDR3 consists of 13 residues. Trimming stripped 4 bases from V and 8 bases from J, with 14 bases between. CDR1 SQVTM and CDR2 ANQGSEA come from the germline V gene. CDR3 sequence reads: CSVARSGVGELFF. CDR3 bases read: TGCAGCGTTGCACGGTCGGGGGTTGGGGAG.

This clone was seen repeatedly, ten times or more. Read coverage stops 3 residues before the CDR3 terminus; the germline J gene supplies the remainder. The rearrangement joins TRBV18 to TRBJ2-7, with 8 bases lining up with TRBD1. Per germline, CDR1 KGHSH and CDR2 LQKENI. The CDR3 has 15 amino acids. The J segment lost 3 bases and the V segment lost 6 bases, leaving 10 bases of the junction unmatched. Incomplete CDR3 DNA: TGTGCCAGCTCTAAAAGGGGACAGGAGGACTACGAG. This codes for CASSKRGQEDYE. The full CDR3 protein reads CASSKRGQEDYEQYF.

A word on this clone: The read gets to within 3 residues of the CDR3 end, and the germline J gene fills in the rest. V usage is TRBV2 and J usage is TRBJ1-4; possible D gene TRBD1, 6 bases. The CDR3 runs to 15 residues. The germline gives CDR1 SNHLY, CDR2 FYNNEI. With 6 bases removed from V and 4 bases from J, the gap between germline ends came to 15 bases. The part of the CDR3 DNA that was read is TGTGCCAGCAGGGGACAAGGAACCCGTAATGAAAAA. Encoded protein: CASRGQGTRNEK. The entire CDR3 protein reads CASRGQGTRNEKLFF. The full variable domain, in which reference TRBV2 and TRBJ1-4 provide the parts outside the CDR3, is EPEVTQTPSHQVTQMGQEVILRCVPISNHLYFYWYRQILGQKVEFLVSFYNNEISEKSEIFDDQFSVERPDGSNFTLKIRSTKLEDSAMYFCASRGQGTRNEKLFFGSGTQLSVL.

With regard to this clone: Sequencing ends 3 residues short of the CDR3 end; the germline J gene provides the rest. The rearrangement joins TRBV19 to TRBJ2-3; TRBD2 agrees at 7 bases. This CDR3 contains 19 residues. Trimming removed 7 bases from V and 0 bases from J; junction bases left unmatched: 19. CDR1 is LNHDA and CDR2 is SQIVND in the germline V gene (reference sequence). The part of the CDR3 DNA that was read is TGTGCCAGTACCCTCGGGGGGTTTGGCGGGGGAAAAAGCACAGATACG. Translated: CASTLGGFGGGKSTDT. The CDR3, in full, reads CASTLGGFGGGKSTDTQYF.

This clone was seen only a few times. The read finishes 3 residues shy of the CDR3 end, and the germline J gene is used to complete it. The chain recombines TRBV19 with TRBJ1-2, with D tentatively TRBD1 (5 bases). Germline CDR1 reads LNHDA; CDR2 reads SQIVND (reference sequence). The CDR3 has 13 amino acids. Trimming shortened V by 6 bases and J by 6 bases, and 14 bases separated the two germline ends. Incomplete CDR3 DNA: TGTGCCAGTAGGACCAGGGAGAAAAATGGC. This sequence encodes CASRTREKNG. The CDR3 in its entirety is CASRTREKNGYTF.

Comments on this clone: With the read ending 3 residues before the CDR3 end, the germline J gene is used to fill in that end. The chain employs TRBV18 and TRBJ2-5; D gene ambiguous. The ends were cut back, 2 bases at V and 1 base at J, with 8 bases in the middle. Germline V gene lookup returns CDR1 KGHSH and CDR2 LQKENI. This CDR3 contains 14 residues. Partial CDR3 DNA: TGTGCCAGCTCACCATCCCACAGCCAAGAGACC. Residues: CASSPSHSQET. The full CDR3 protein is CASSPSHSQETQYF. The whole variable domain, remainder taken from reference TRBV18 and TRBJ2-5, is NAGVMQNPRHLVRRRGQEARLRCSPMKGHSHVYWYRQLPEEGLKFMVYLQKENIIDESGMPKERFSAEFPKEGPSILRIQQVVRGDSAAYFCASSPSHSQETQYFGPGTRLLVL.

This clone appeared many times. CDR3 sequence: CASSPLRQQNTEAFF. The part of the CDR3 DNA that was read is TGTGCCAGCTCACCACTGCGACAGCAGAACACTGAA. This sequence joins TRBV18 and TRBJ1-1; weak D call: TRBD1 (5 bases). The CDR3 extends 3 residues past the end of the read, so its final part is completed from the germline J gene. CDR1 is KGHSH and CDR2 is LQKENI in the germline V gene. Trimming cost V 1 base and J 1 base, with 10 bases left between them. This CDR3 comprises 15 residues.

This clone has just a few counts. The read ends 3 residues shy of where the CDR3 ends; the end is completed using the germline J gene. This chain connects TRBV2 to TRBJ2-1; D may be TRBD1 (6 bases). This CDR3 is built from 13 residues. Germline V gives CDR1 SNHLY, CDR2 FYNNEI. The germline V and J ends were trimmed by 8 bases and 5 bases, with 13 bases remaining between them. The CDR3 is CASGATGHNEQFF. The DNA read from the CDR3 is TGTGCCAGCGGAGCAACAGGGCACAATGAG.

This clone showed up many times. The CDR3 is cut off 3 residues early in the read; its end comes from the germline J gene. V usage is TRBV20-1 and J usage is TRBJ2-2; 8 nucleotides agree with TRBD2. Germline loops: CDR1 DFQATT, CDR2 SNEGSKA (reference sequence). The CDR3 is 16 residues long. Trimming cost V 2 bases and J 3 bases; bases outside gene matches: 8. CDR3 DNA, as far as it was read: TGCAGTGCTAGAACACCCCCGGGACTAGACACCGGGGAG. Its protein product is CSARTPPGLDTGE. The entire CDR3 reads CSARTPPGLDTGELFF.

This clone was counted between two and nine times. Read sequence stops 3 residues before the CDR3 end, and the germline J gene provides the missing end. The chain is built from TRBV7-9 and TRBJ1-4, with 7 bases fitting TRBD1. V shed 8 bases, J shed 4 bases, and the junction held 4 bases outside the gene matches. Per germline, CDR1 SEHNR and CDR2 FQNEAQ (reference sequence). This CDR3 region has 13 residues. The covered CDR3 bases are TGTGCCAGCCACCGGGACAGTAATGAAAAA. As protein: CASHRDSNEK. The full CDR3 reads CASHRDSNEKLFF.

This clone was detected many times. From the germline J gene comes the end of the CDR3, since the read stops 3 residues before it. The chain carries TRBV7-3 and TRBJ2-2; 12 nucleotides align to TRBD1. Germline trimming cut 5 bases from V and 6 bases from J; bases unmatched to any gene: 10. This CDR3 is built from 17 residues. Germline-derived CDR1 and CDR2 are SGHTA and FQGTGA. The CDR3 region is CASSPSRDRGRSGELFF. The CDR3 bases that were read are TGTGCCAGCAGCCCCTCCCGGGACAGGGGGCGGTCCGGGGAG.

The sample holds a few counts of this clone. Coverage ceases 3 residues before the CDR3 finishes, and the germline J gene fills in the end. The chain recombines TRBV7-6 with TRBJ1-4; D is perhaps TRBD1 (5 bases). Germline CDR1 and CDR2: SGHVS and FNYEAQ. V lost 5 bases to trimming and J lost 2 bases, with 12 bases between them. CDR3 length equals 15 residues. Incomplete CDR3 DNA: TGTGCCAGCAGCCCCCCGCAGGGCACTAATGAAAAA. It translates to CASSPPQGTNEK. The whole CDR3 protein reads CASSPPQGTNEKLFF.

This clone was observed at least ten times. Read coverage stops 3 residues before the CDR3 terminus; the germline J gene supplies the remainder. The rearrangement joins TRBV18 to TRBJ2-5; 12 bases fit TRBD2. The CDR3 is 16 residues long. Germline V lookup: CDR1 KGHSH, CDR2 LQKENI. V was clipped by 5 bases and J by 5 bases; unmatched bases: 9. The sequenced part of the CDR3 DNA is TGTGCCAGCTCATCCCGACTAGCGGGAGTAACGGAGACC. It translates to CASSSRLAGVTET. The whole CDR3 sequence reads CASSSRLAGVTETQYF.